This T cell receptor beta chain was found in a study of memory CD4+ T cells and cytomegalovirus serostatus. Study information: Of the healthy Belgian adults, fewer than 10 were CMV seropositive and around 22 seronegative. The study's findings and limits: Suggested: most of the CMV-linked TCR signature lies in CD4+ memory cells. CD4+ memory repertoires contained 67 of 164 reported CMV TCRbeta sequences.

Trimming removed 0 bases at V and 4 bases at J, with 10 bases between. Germline V gene data show CDR1 as SGHRS and CDR2 as YFSETQ. The CDR3 totals 14 residues. The assay was immunoSEQ multiplex PCR, and TCRdb's table has in-frame clones only and misses some. The sample yields some 26,000 clones, 75% to 85% seen once. With regard to this clone: What it recognizes is unknown.

Single viable CD3+CD4+CD8-CD45RO+ cells were sorted as the memory CD4+ T cells. After thawing, CD4+ T cells were positively selected. The rearrangement links TRBV5-1 to TRBJ1-1; D call uncertain. Sequencing was done on a sample of memory CD4+ T cells from blood. This clonotype was obtained from an adult in good health and CMV-seronegative. CDR3: CASSLDGRATEAFF. CDR3 nucleotides: TGCGCCAGCAGCTTGGACGGCCGGGCCACTGAAGCTTTCTTT.